This T cell receptor (beta chain) was sequenced in a study of blood T cell repertoires in COVID-19. About the research overall: The origin of the acute and convalescent COVID-19 samples was the United States, Italy and Spain.

Sequencing used immunoSEQ multiplex PCR; TCRdb keeps in-frame clones, though not all of them. The sample records around 300,000 clones, roughly nine tenths being singletons. The CDR3 runs 12 residues. CDR1 is KGHSH and CDR2 is LQKENI in the germline V gene. V was pared by 6 bases and J by 8 bases, with 3 bases of the junction left unmatched. The chain is built from TRBV18 and TRBJ2-1; 8 bases match TRBD2. The sample taken for sequencing was peripheral blood. The TCR originated in a woman aged 30 to 39 with COVID-19, enrolled during active disease. This CDR3 reads CASSTAGDEQFF. The CDR3 DNA reads as TGTGCCAGCTCTACAGCGGGGGATGAGCAGTTCTTC. The full variable domain, rest sourced from reference TRBV18 and TRBJ2-1, is NAGVMQNPRHLVRRRGQEARLRCSPMKGHSHVYWYRQLPEEGLKFMVYLQKENIIDESGMPKERFSAEFPKEGPSILRIQQVVRGDSAAYFCASSTAGDEQFFGPGTRLTVL.